Shown below are 28 T cell receptor beta chains from a single sample sequenced in a study of shared clonotypes between healthy human individuals. Method: immunoSEQ multiplex PCR; TCRdb's copy keeps in-frame clones and lacks some. The sample holds about 380,000 clones, about 97% seen once. Sequencing was done on a sample of memory CD8+ T cells sorted from blood. Described subset: CD45RO+ cells pooled with CCR7-negative TemRA cells. Every receptor here comes from a young man in good health.

This chain links TRBV2 with TRBJ1-1; a weak D match, TRBD1 (5 bases). This CDR3 is 14 amino acids long. Germline CDR1 and CDR2: SNHLY and FYNNEI. V dropped 1 base and J dropped 0 bases, with 6 bases sitting between them. The CDR3 region is CASSEGGMNTEAFF. In DNA, the CDR3 is TGTGCCAGCAGTGAAGGGGGGATGAACACTGAAGCTTTCTTT.

This sequence joins TRBV7-9 and TRBJ2-1; TRBD2 matches 9 bases. Per germline, CDR1 SEHNR and CDR2 FQNEAQ (reference sequence). CDR3 length equals 19 residues. J was trimmed by 0 bases and V by 2 bases; bases with no gene match: 11. In DNA form, the CDR3 reads TGTGCCAGCAGCTTAAGCTTACTAGCGGGCGCATTCTCCTACAATGAGCAGTTCTTC. Its translation: CASSLSLLAGAFSYNEQFF.

This clone came up once. V is TRBV30 and J is TRBJ1-1, with a tentative D call TRBD1 (5 bases). The CDR3 loop spans 12 amino acids. Germline CDR1 and CDR2: GTSNPN and SVGIG (reference sequence). V lost 4 bases and J lost 4, with 10 bases in between. The CDR3 here is CAWITDSTEAFF. The CDR3 DNA is TGTGCCTGGATCACTGACAGCACTGAAGCTTTCTTT.

The J gene is TRBJ2-2, the V gene TRBV9; no firm D call. V was clipped by 0 bases and J by 8 bases, with 11 bases between them. Germline V gene data show CDR1 as SGDLS and CDR2 as YYNGEE. The CDR3 spans 14 residues. CDR3 DNA: TGTGCCAGCAGCGTAGATACGGGTGCAGGGGAGCTGTTTTTT. This sequence encodes CASSVDTGAGELFF.

The chain combines TRBV11-2 with TRBJ1-3; D perhaps matches TRBD1 (5 bases). Looked up from germline, CDR1 is SGHAT and CDR2 is FQNNGV. The CDR3 has 13 residues. Trimming shortened V by 3 bases and J by 3 bases, and 6 bases separated the two germline ends. CDR3 amino acids: CASSLTVGNTIYF. For the CDR3, the DNA is TGTGCCAGCAGCTTGACAGTTGGAAACACCATATATTTT.

The chain links TRBV5-1 to TRBJ1-5, with 10 positions matching TRBD1. CDR1 and CDR2 from the germline V gene are SGHRS and YFSETQ. The CDR3 is 15 amino acids. V lost 1 base to trimming and J lost 5 bases; unmatched junction nucleotides: 3. The CDR3 loop reads CASSLWTGGDQPQHF. The DNA for the CDR3 is TGCGCCAGCAGCTTGTGGACAGGGGGTGATCAGCCCCAGCATTTT.

The rearrangement joins TRBV6-5 to TRBJ1-1; D not resolved. Germline CDR1 and CDR2: MNHEY and SVGAGI. Deletions cut 8 bases from V and 4 bases from J, with 14 bases between. The CDR3 is 13 amino acids. The CDR3, as DNA: TGTGCCAGCGCTTTTCCAGGCACCACTGAAGCTTTCTTT. This gives the protein CASAFPGTTEAFF.

Regarding this clone: This sample also contains other DNA sequences that code for the same CDR3. V is TRBV9 and J is TRBJ2-2; the D gene is possibly TRBD2 (6 bases). CDR3 size: 13 residues. Germline V gives CDR1 SGDLS, CDR2 YYNGEE. Trimming took off 0 bases at V and 7 bases at J, with 7 bases between the two ends. CDR3 region: CASSVVGGGELFF. CDR3 DNA: TGTGCCAGCAGCGTAGTGGGAGGCGGGGAGCTGTTTTTT.

The genes are TRBV6-4 and TRBJ1-2; TRBD1 agrees at 7 bases. The germline gives CDR1 MRHNA, CDR2 SNTAGT. The CDR3 extends over 13 amino acids. With 8 bases clipped from V and 3 bases from J, the junction kept 6 bases outside the gene matches. Here the CDR3 reads CASGGRGHYGYTF. In DNA form, the CDR3 reads TGTGCCAGCGGCGGGAGGGGGCACTATGGCTACACCTTC.

The rearrangement uses TRBV30 and TRBJ2-1; maybe TRBD2 (6 bases). Germline lookup yields CDR1 GTSNPN and CDR2 SVGIG (reference sequence). The length of the CDR3 is 11 residues. V lost 3 bases and J 7 bases, leaving 7 bases between the germline ends. This chain's CDR3 is CAWRRGNEQFF. The CDR3 DNA is TGTGCCTGGAGGCGGGGTAATGAGCAGTTCTTC.

V usage is TRBV2 and J usage is TRBJ2-3, with 13 bases matching TRBD2. J was trimmed by 2 bases and V by 6 bases; bases with no gene match: 5. CDR1 is SNHLY, CDR2 FYNNEI, per germline. This CDR3 comprises 16 residues. CDR3 sequence: CASRRLAGGYTDTQYF. In DNA, the CDR3 is TGTGCCAGCAGACGACTAGCGGGGGGCTACACAGATACGCAGTATTTT.

The chain combines TRBV28 with TRBJ2-7; TRBD1 aligns across 9 bases. V lost 5 bases and J lost 3; bases outside the gene matches: 11. Looked up from germline, CDR1 is MDHEN and CDR2 is SYDVKM. CDR3 length: 16 amino acids. In nucleotides, the CDR3 is TGTGCCAGCAGTGCCGCCGGGACAGGGATCCTCTACGAGCAGTACTTC. Encoded protein: CASSAAGTGILYEQYF.

The J gene is TRBJ2-5, the V gene TRBV5-1, with 8 bases lining up with TRBD2. Trimming at V came to 7 bases and at J to 5 bases, leaving 7 bases not matched to a gene. There are 13 residues in the CDR3. The germline V gene has CDR1 SGHRS and CDR2 YFSETQ. CDR3 region: CASGAGARETQYF. The CDR3 DNA reads TGCGCCAGCGGAGCGGGAGCTCGGGAGACCCAGTACTTC.

V is TRBV19 and J is TRBJ1-1; no definite D call. V was clipped by 3 bases and J by 1 base, with 6 bases between them. The CDR3 consists of 13 residues. CDR1 and CDR2 (germline): LNHDA, SQIVND (reference sequence). The CDR3 bases are TGTGCCAGTAGTATTGTCAGGAACACTGAAGCTTTCTTT. It specifies CASSIVRNTEAFF.

The chain carries TRBV28 and TRBJ1-5; TRBD1 agrees at 8 bases. The V gene end was trimmed by 3 bases and the J gene end by 4 bases; junction bases not matched to a gene: 2. Germline V CDR1 and CDR2: MDHEN, SYDVKM. The CDR3 totals 14 residues. CDR3 sequence: CASSFGQGNQPQHF. In DNA, the CDR3 is TGTGCCAGCAGTTTCGGACAGGGAAATCAGCCCCAGCATTTT.

This clone has only one observation. The chain recombines TRBV9 with TRBJ2-3; weak D call: TRBD2 (6 bases). The CDR3 is made up of 14 amino acids. The V end was cut by 6 bases, the J end by 1 base, with 12 bases between. CDR1 is SGDLS, CDR2 YYNGEE, per germline. The DNA for the CDR3 is TGTGCCAGCAACGGGGGACTCGGCACAGATACGCAGTATTTT. Translation gives CASNGGLGTDTQYF.

This clone was seen once. The V gene is TRBV6-5, the J gene TRBJ2-5, with unresolved D. Deletions cut 2 bases from V and 5 bases from J, with 9 bases between. Germline CDR1 reads MNHEY; CDR2 reads SVGAGI. The CDR3 loop spans 13 amino acids. CDR3 coding DNA: TGTGCCAGCAGTTACGATTTACGGGAGACCCAGTACTTC. Translated, it gives CASSYDLRETQYF.

V is TRBV28 and J is TRBJ1-1; weak D call: TRBD1 (6 bases). The ends were cut back, 6 bases at V and 5 bases at J, with 16 bases in the middle. The germline CDR1 and CDR2 sequences are MDHEN and SYDVKM. CDR3 length: 14 residues. CDR3 sequence reads: CASRTQGWGTEAFF. As DNA, the CDR3 is TGTGCCAGCAGGACGCAGGGGTGGGGTACTGAAGCTTTCTTT.

The chain carries TRBV6-1 and TRBJ2-7; D is perhaps TRBD2 (6 bases). CDR3 size: 15 residues. Trimming cost V 10 bases and J 3 bases, with 22 bases left between them. Germline CDR1 MNHNS, CDR2 SASEGT. As DNA, the CDR3 is TGTGCCATTGGTACAGGACTAACGATACGCTACGAGCAGTACTTC. It specifies CAIGTGLTIRYEQYF.

Worth noting for this clone: Additional DNA sequences in this sample encode the identical CDR3. The chain recombines TRBV28 with TRBJ1-3; D might be TRBD1 (5 bases). V dropped 6 bases and J dropped 4 bases, with 10 bases sitting between them. The CDR3 extends over 13 amino acids. Germline CDR1 and CDR2: MDHEN and SYDVKM. The CDR3, as DNA: TGTGCCAGCAGCGGGACGGGGGGAAACACCATATATTTT. Amino acids: CASSGTGGNTIYF.

V usage is TRBV30 and J usage is TRBJ2-7; 7 bases match TRBD1. CDR3 length: 13 residues. Germline V gene lookup returns CDR1 GTSNPN and CDR2 SVGIG (reference sequence). V lost 5 bases and J lost 2; bases outside the gene matches: 6. CDR3 residues: CAWSRGWTYEQYF. CDR3 coding DNA: TGTGCCTGGTCCAGGGGGTGGACCTACGAGCAGTACTTC.

The chain couples TRBV28 to TRBJ1-2, with 7 bases aligning to TRBD1. V lost 4 bases to trimming and J lost 4 bases; unmatched junction nucleotides: 6. The CDR3 has 14 residues. Germline V gives CDR1 MDHEN, CDR2 SYDVKM. CDR3 in amino acids: CASSSDSGGYGYTF. The DNA of the CDR3 is TGTGCCAGCAGTTCCGATTCAGGGGGCTATGGCTACACCTTC.

J is TRBJ2-3 and V is TRBV21-1; the table's TRBD2 call for D was not verified on the DNA. TRBV21-1 corresponds to a pseudogene. The CDR3 spans 18 residues. This CDR3 is CASIPSGRKPGRTDTQYF. The CDR3 region has the DNA TGTGCCAGCATTCCTAGCGGGAGAAAGCCCGGACGCACAGATACGCAGTATTTT.

The chain carries TRBV18 and TRBJ2-7; TRBD1 aligns across 7 bases. From germline, CDR1 is KGHSH and CDR2 LQKENI. The CDR3 is 13 residues long. V lost 6 bases to trimming and J lost 1 base; unmatched junction nucleotides: 3. CDR3: CASSRDSSYEQYF. DNA of the CDR3: TGTGCCAGCTCTCGGGACAGTTCCTACGAGCAGTACTTC.

The chain uses TRBV10-3 and TRBJ2-7, with unresolved D. V was trimmed by 3 bases and J by 9 bases, leaving 12 bases between them. Germline CDR1 and CDR2: ENHRY and SYGVKD. The CDR3 loop spans 12 amino acids. The CDR3 DNA reads as TGTGCCATCAGTGATTTAGGGAAGAGGCAGTACTTC. Amino acid sequence: CAISDLGKRQYF.

The chain employs TRBV5-5 and TRBJ2-7, with D perhaps matching TRBD2 (5 bases). This CDR3 comprises 16 residues. Germline CDR1 reads SGHKS; CDR2 reads YYEKEE (reference sequence). The V gene lost 0 bases and the J gene lost 3 bases, with 16 bases spanning the gap. CDR3 sequence reads: CASSLGWELWFYEQYF. CDR3 in DNA: TGTGCCAGCAGCTTGGGTTGGGAGCTCTGGTTCTACGAGCAGTACTTC.

The rearrangement joins TRBV18 to TRBJ2-7, with a weak D call TRBD1 (5 bases). V dropped 6 bases and J dropped 3 bases, with 9 bases sitting between them. Germline V CDR1 and CDR2: KGHSH, LQKENI. This CDR3 contains 12 residues. DNA for the CDR3: TGTGCCAGCTCCGCCAGGGTCTACGAGCAGTACTTC. Translation: CASSARVYEQYF.

V gene TRBV18 combines with J gene TRBJ2-1; tentatively, D is TRBD2 (6 bases). Germline values: CDR1 KGHSH, CDR2 LQKENI. The CDR3 has 16 amino acids. V was shortened by 1 base and J by 4 bases, with 14 bases between the two germline ends. The CDR3: CASSPRREKQYNEQFF. CDR3 nucleotides: TGTGCCAGCTCACCACGACGGGAGAAGCAATACAATGAGCAGTTCTTC.